This T cell receptor (beta chain) was identified during a study of blood T cell repertoires in COVID-19. Whole-study context: Sites in the United States, Italy and Spain provided acute and convalescent COVID-19 samples.

Per the original data handling: Estimated nucleated cell counts came from reference gene primer amplification. Here immunoSEQ multiplex PCR was the method, and the copy in TCRdb shows in-frame clones only, minus some. V and J calls and clone size follow that table, whereas D and trimming were derived from the DNA. Among 150,000 or so clones listed, about 75% were seen once. The receptor's source is a woman aged 45-65 years who had recovered from COVID-19. The sample was PBMCs or T cells enriched from blood (not recorded which).

CDR3 amino acids: CASSTLQGQGEQYF. The CDR3, as DNA: TGTGCCAGTAGTACCTTACAGGGGCAGGGCGAGCAGTACTTC. The chain recombines TRBV19 with TRBJ2-7; 7 bases agree with TRBD1. Germline V gene lookup returns CDR1 LNHDA and CDR2 SQIVND (reference sequence). Unmatched junction bases numbered 9, after V lost 4 bases and J lost 6 bases. The length of the CDR3 is 14 residues. The entire variable domain, with the rest obtained from reference TRBV19 and TRBJ2-7, is as follows: DGGITQSPKYLFRKEGQNVTLSCEQNLNHDAMYWYRQDPGQGLRLIYYSQIVNDFQKGDIAEGYSVSREKKESFPLTVTSAQKNPTAFYLCASSTLQGQGEQYFGPGTRLTVT.